The sequence of this T cell receptor beta chain was determined in a study of Graves' ophthalmopathy and Graves' hyperthyroidism (dated by TCRdb to between 2017 and 2018). For the wider study: Peripheral blood was collected at initial diagnosis, prior to any treatment. After sampling, hyperthyroidism patients received methimazole starting at 30 mg daily, and ophthalmopathy patients received high-dose intravenous methylprednisolone. For independent validation, a separate cohort was made up of approximately 18 hyperthyroidism patients plus 17 patients who later progressed from hyperthyroidism to ophthalmopathy. To explore V-J signatures that distinguish ophthalmopathy from hyperthyroidism, a discovery set of roughly 98 patients was enrolled, made up of around 40 with ophthalmopathy and around 60 with stable hyperthyroidism. To tell Graves' ophthalmopathy apart from Graves' hyperthyroidism, and to predict which patients would progress to ophthalmopathy, the study relied on TCR beta repertoire signatures. T-cell repertoires of thyroid tissue and blood were compared in several hyperthyroidism patients. In total, approximately 130 blood samples were TCR-sequenced: some 43 ophthalmopathy, some 80 hyperthyroidism and about 17 hyperthyroidism-to-ophthalmopathy patients.

With respect to this clonotype: There is no known antigen for this receptor. Within one base of it there is no much larger clone, and no base qualities were kept.

For repertoire sequencing, TCR beta CDR3 regions were amplified from RNA transcripts. A first-round RT-PCR used HTBI primers with the Qiagen OneStep RT-PCR kit, followed by a second-round multiplex PCR, size selection and purification. Libraries were sequenced paired-end with 100 bp reads on an Illumina HiSeq2000. The study's processing was this. SOAPnuke was used to process the reads, removing any read that contained adapters or uncalled bases, had a mean Phred below 15, or lacked an exact match to the constant primer or identifier. High-quality paired reads were merged with COPE v1.2.5. Each unique nucleotide sequence was defined as a clonotype, and clonotypes were aligned to IMGT TRB V, D and J references with MiTCR v1.1. Analysis was restricted to V-J combinations with a frequency above 0.0001, which covered roughly 99% of repertoires. For each V-J combination, a TCR clonal expansion and chaos score was defined as the ratio of F50 clonal expansion to chaos observed in the TCRdist matrix. Welch's t-statistics and random forest were used to reduce features to about 14 V-J combinations, which were fed into a naive Bayes classifier. The similarity between thyroid and blood repertoires was quantified using the Morisita-Horn index. Clones were called with MiXCR by TCRdb after fastp trimmed the public reads at Q25, and only in-frame beta chains were retained. Each record represents a unique CDR3 protein, reported with the most common genes and DNA among its rows. The V and J calls and clone size come from TCRdb's table, not from the authors' own analysis. The sample has about 740,000 distinct CDR3 sequences on record, 40% of them singletons. Jointly, the top ten make up 40% to 55% of the sample.

Overall results and qualifications from the work: Sample size was not statistically predetermined, and group allocation was not concealed from the investigators. Among expanded thyroid clonotypes with frequency above 0.001, most also showed up in blood, which suggests that blood repertoires may reflect the thyroid immune response. In cross-validation, the 13-signature model distinguished ophthalmopathy from stable hyperthyroidism with approximately 90% sensitivity and around 83% specificity, while in the test set the corresponding values were roughly 80% and 75%. In validation, the model predicted ophthalmopathy progression with 70.59% sensitivity and approximately 72% specificity; around twelve predicted patients were CT-confirmed with GO in a median of about 6.1 months.

Taken from cysteine to phenylalanine, the CDR3 has 15 residues. Of all the DNA, just the CDR3 is kept, 45 bases in frame from base 1. Unmatched junction bases come to 8, with V trimmed by 8 bases and J by 0 bases. The germline V gene encodes CDR1 SGHAT and CDR2 FQNNGV. Patients with ophthalmopathy had moderately to severely active disease, with a Clinical Activity Score of 3 or more, a NOSPECS grade of 4 or more, and a disease duration of less than 3 months. Patients with other autoimmune diseases, uncontrolled infections, pregnancy or lactation were excluded. Clinical symptoms, serum thyroxine, TRAb, thyroid ultrasound and orbital computed tomography were used for diagnosis. PBMCs were isolated from more than 9 ml of fresh peripheral blood by Ficoll-Paque density gradient centrifugation. Total RNA was extracted using Trizol reagent, and RNA quality was checked on an Agilent 2100 Bioanalyzer.

The V and J genes are TRBV11-2 and TRBJ2-3; 7 middle bases align to TRBD1. The receptor was derived from an adult man with Graves' ophthalmopathy. Sequenced sample: peripheral blood. The DNA sequence is TGTGCCAGCCCGAGGGGGCGGGTGAGCACAGATACGCAGTATTTT. Translation gives CASPRGRVSTDTQYF.